Listed below are T cell receptor beta chains from one sample, sequenced in a study of response to subunit inactivated influenza vaccine. MiXCR was run by TCRdb on the RT-PCR reads, yielding one entry per CDR3 protein. The table includes a few hundred thousand distinct CDR3 sequences, approximately 10% detected once. The same data also went into a second study, on T cells expressing NK-cell markers.

Source: PBMCs from blood, taken on the day of vaccination. The receptors come from a man aged 50-60 years who received an inactivated influenza vaccine. The CDR3 runs from the conserved cysteine through the conserved F or W. D genes are given only for firm matches. The listing skips clone size in some rows; elsewhere it reads once, few, many or a size class.

d_call j_call v_call clone_size cdr3_aa cdr3_nt
TRBD2 TRBJ2-3 TRBV5-1 few CASSPGTSGGTTDTQYF TGCGCCAGCAGCCCCGGGACTAGCGGGGGAACCACAGATACGCAGTATTTT
TRBD1 TRBJ2-7 TRBV28 . CASSDLTGREQYF TGTGCCAGCAGCGACTTGACAGGGCGCGAGCAGTACTTC
. TRBJ2-3 TRBV7-3 . CASSSQLRESQYF TGTGCCAGCAGCTCCCAGTTGAGGGAGTCTCAGTATTTT
TRBD2 TRBJ2-1 TRBV7-6 . CASSLRTGGGTLYNEQFF TGTGCCAGCAGCTTACGAACGGGAGGCGGAACCTTATACAATGAGCAGTTCTTC
. TRBJ1-4 TRBV7-8 . CASSGGRSNEKLFF TGTGCCAGCAGCGGGGGAAGATCTAATGAAAAACTGTTTTTT
TRBD1 TRBJ1-5 TRBV12-3/TRBV12-4 few CASSQTGAFYSNQPQHF TGTGCCAGCAGCCAGACAGGGGCATTTTATAGCAATCAGCCCCAGCATTTT
. TRBJ1-5 TRBV30 few CAWSPRGGSNQPQHF TGTGCCTGGAGTCCTCGGGGGGGGAGCAATCAGCCCCAGCATTTT
TRBD1 TRBJ2-7 TRBV6-5 . CASSYTPGQTYEQYF TGTGCCAGCAGTTACACCCCGGGACAGACCTACGAGCAGTACTTC
. TRBJ1-2 TRBV3-1 . CASSQDWGSYGYTF TGTGCCAGCAGCCAAGATTGGGGCAGCTATGGCTACACCTTC
. TRBJ1-5 TRBV12-3/TRBV12-4 . CASSSEGGRQPQHF TGTGCCAGCAGTTCAGAGGGGGGACGGCAGCCCCAGCATTTT
TRBD1 TRBJ1-5 TRBV5-6 . CASSLAGQPQPQHF TGTGCCAGCAGCTTGGCGGGACAGCCCCAGCCCCAGCATTTT
. TRBJ1-5 TRBV19 . CASSIDQGGYLKPQHF TGTGCCAGTAGTATAGATCAAGGTGGCTATCTGAAGCCCCAGCATTTT
. TRBJ1-1 TRBV14 few CASSQEWGPEPLNTEAFF TGTGCCAGCAGCCAAGAGTGGGGCCCCGAACCCTTGAACACTGAAGCTTTCTTT
. TRBJ2-2 TRBV28 few CASSLNRARGGELFF TGTGCCAGCAGTTTGAATAGGGCACGCGGCGGGGAGCTGTTTTTT
TRBD1 TRBJ2-3 TRBV9 . CASSVGPRGTTDTQYF TGTGCCAGCAGCGTAGGGCCCAGGGGGACCACAGATACGCAGTATTTT
. TRBJ1-5 TRBV12-3/TRBV12-4 . CASRPTTYSNQPQHF TGTGCCAGCAGACCGACAACTTATAGCAATCAGCCCCAGCATTTT
TRBD1 TRBJ2-1 TRBV7-2 few CASSHMGTGARYNEQFF TGTGCCAGCAGCCACATGGGGACAGGGGCGCGATACAATGAGCAGTTCTTC
. TRBJ1-5 TRBV7-9 . CASSLRPGPQHF TGTGCCAGCAGCTTACGTCCGGGACCCCAGCATTTT
TRBD2 TRBJ2-7 TRBV4-1 many CASSQVLVWTSGGQLYEQYF TGCGCCAGCAGCCAAGTCCTCGTTTGGACTAGCGGGGGGCAACTCTACGAGCAGTACTTC
. TRBJ1-5 TRBV6-2/TRBV6-3 few CASVRAANQPQHF TGTGCCAGCGTTAGGGCAGCCAATCAGCCCCAGCATTTT
. TRBJ1-6 TRBV12-3/TRBV12-4 few CASRLGGTANSPLHF TGTGCCAGCAGATTAGGCGGGACGGCTAATTCACCCCTCCACTTT
TRBD2 TRBJ2-2 TRBV28 . CASTGGGRGTGELFF TGTGCCAGCACCGGGGGGGGCAGGGGAACCGGGGAGCTGTTTTTT
TRBD1 TRBJ1-1 TRBV4-3 . CASSQDGTAEAFF TGCGCCAGCAGCCAAGACGGGACAGCCGAAGCTTTCTTT
TRBD1 TRBJ1-5 TRBV12-3/TRBV12-4 . CASSPYVIGGGQPQHF TGTGCCAGCAGTCCCTATGTAATAGGGGGCGGGCAGCCCCAGCATTTT
TRBD1 TRBJ2-1 TRBV29-1 few CSAASGQSSYNEQFF TGCAGCGCCGCCTCGGGACAGAGCTCCTACAATGAGCAGTTCTTC
TRBD1 TRBJ1-1 TRBV12-3/TRBV12-4 few CASRNGQGSSEAFF TGTGCCAGCAGAAATGGACAGGGCTCTTCTGAAGCTTTCTTT
. TRBJ2-1 TRBV30 few CAWSRQGINEQFF TGTGCCTGGAGTAGGCAAGGTATCAATGAGCAGTTCTTC
TRBD1 TRBJ1-1 TRBV5-1 few CASSLGVTGSTTEAFF TGCGCCAGCAGCTTGGGGGTGACAGGGTCGACCACTGAAGCTTTCTTT
TRBD2 TRBJ2-7 TRBV4-2 . CASSQDSRGRAYEQYF TGTGCCAGCAGCCAAGATTCGCGCGGGAGGGCCTACGAGCAGTACTTC
TRBD1 TRBJ2-6 TRBV6-4 few CASSWNRGLSTGANVLTF TGTGCCAGCAGTTGGAACAGGGGGCTCAGTACCGGGGCCAACGTCCTGACTTTC
. TRBJ1-2 TRBV10-2 . CASNRGESYGYTF TGCGCCAGCAATAGGGGAGAGAGCTATGGCTACACCTTC
. TRBJ2-3 TRBV7-2 . CASSLAQRDTQYF TGTGCCAGCAGCTTAGCCCAACGGGATACGCAGTATTTT
TRBD1 TRBJ2-7 TRBV25-1 . CASSRQAGQGYEQYF TGTGCCAGCAGCCGACAAGCGGGACAGGGTTACGAGCAGTACTTC
. TRBJ2-2 TRBV7-2 few CASSGRTGTPLGGELFF TGTGCCAGCAGCGGACGGACTGGGACTCCTCTGGGCGGGGAGCTGTTTTTT
. TRBJ2-2 TRBV12-3/TRBV12-4 few CASTGTKRLFF TGTGCCAGCACCGGGACGAAAAGGCTGTTTTTT
. TRBJ2-7 TRBV11-2 . CASSRIQGRYEQYF TGTGCCAGCAGCCGTATACAGGGCCGCTACGAGCAGTACTTC
. TRBJ2-7 TRBV28 many CASRLGGFYEQYF TGTGCCAGCCGACTAGGGGGTTTCTACGAGCAGTACTTC
. TRBJ1-2 TRBV12-3/TRBV12-4 medium-sized CASSYKPSYGYTF TGTGCCAGCAGTTACAAACCCAGCTATGGCTACACCTTC
TRBD2 TRBJ2-7 TRBV5-1 many CASSLAAGSSYEQYF TGCGCCAGCAGCTTGGCAGCGGGGTCATCCTACGAGCAGTACTTC
. TRBJ2-1 TRBV11-2 . CASRVLNEQFF TGTGCCAGCAGAGTCCTCAATGAGCAGTTCTTC
TRBD1 TRBJ1-1 TRBV20-1 few CSASRGGLATEAFF TGCAGTGCTAGCCGAGGGGGCTTGGCCACTGAAGCTTTCTTT
TRBD1 TRBJ2-3 TRBV20-1 . CSARSWDRGRTDTQYF TGCAGTGCTAGGAGTTGGGACAGGGGCCGCACAGATACGCAGTATTTT
TRBD1 TRBJ2-2 TRBV10-3 few CAIGGGPGGTNTGELFF TGTGCCATCGGTGGGGGCCCAGGGGGCACGAACACCGGGGAGCTGTTTTTT
TRBD2 TRBJ2-3 TRBV7-2 . CASRTGLAGGITDTQYF TGTGCCAGCAGGACGGGACTAGCGGGAGGGATAACAGATACGCAGTATTTT
TRBD1 TRBJ2-1 TRBV19 few CASSLGQGGTYNEQFF TGTGCCAGTAGTCTGGGACAGGGGGGGACCTACAATGAGCAGTTCTTC
TRBD2 TRBJ2-7 TRBV6-1 . CASSRGLAEIYEQYF TGTGCCAGCAGCCGGGGACTAGCGGAGATCTACGAGCAGTACTTC
TRBD2 TRBJ2-2 TRBV6-2/TRBV6-3 . CASRPPMGTSGRPGELFF TGTGCCAGCAGGCCACCAATGGGGACTAGCGGGAGGCCCGGGGAGCTGTTTTTT
. TRBJ1-1 TRBV7-2 many CASSLEKNTEAFF TGTGCCAGCAGCTTGGAAAAGAACACTGAAGCTTTCTTT
. TRBJ2-1 TRBV7-9 . CASSLRLGTYNEQFF TGTGCCAGCAGCCTCCGATTAGGTACCTACAATGAGCAGTTCTTC
TRBD2 TRBJ2-1 TRBV9 few CASSVSGTHNEQFF TGTGCCAGCAGCGTTAGCGGGACCCACAATGAGCAGTTCTTC
TRBD1 TRBJ1-1 TRBV6-5 few CASSYTTGGTEAFF TGTGCCAGCAGTTACACCACAGGGGGCACTGAAGCTTTCTTT
. TRBJ1-5 TRBV5-5 few CASSSDGSGNQPQHF TGTGCCAGCAGCTCGGACGGTAGCGGCAATCAGCCCCAGCATTTT